The text below deals with one TCR beta chain. Its specificity is not known. The source of the sample is a study of cytomegalovirus exposure and HLA in healthy donors. Study information: There were some 400 genotyped donors. Of these, 81% fell in the genetic ancestry cluster associated with self-reported Caucasian donors. Overall study findings and caveats: Highly shared sequence variants in one cluster were likely a sequencing artifact.

CDR3 size: 15 residues. The germline V gene has CDR1 SGHDT and CDR2 YYEEEE. J lost 6 bases, V lost 3 bases, and 10 bases had no gene match. It was with 60 Vbeta and 13 Jbeta primers that the PCR ran. The repertoire was sequenced with immunoSEQ multiplex PCR; TCRdb's copy has only in-frame clones and lacks some. The sample holds about 120,000 clones. This sequence originates from a man aged 25-45 years in good health and CMV-seronegative. The rearrangement links TRBV5-6 to TRBJ2-7; 9 bases are a match to TRBD1. Sequencing was carried out using PBMCs. The CDR3 here is CASSSSGTGSLEQYF. The CDR3 DNA reads as TGTGCCAGCAGCTCTAGTGGGACAGGGTCCCTCGAGCAGTACTTC.